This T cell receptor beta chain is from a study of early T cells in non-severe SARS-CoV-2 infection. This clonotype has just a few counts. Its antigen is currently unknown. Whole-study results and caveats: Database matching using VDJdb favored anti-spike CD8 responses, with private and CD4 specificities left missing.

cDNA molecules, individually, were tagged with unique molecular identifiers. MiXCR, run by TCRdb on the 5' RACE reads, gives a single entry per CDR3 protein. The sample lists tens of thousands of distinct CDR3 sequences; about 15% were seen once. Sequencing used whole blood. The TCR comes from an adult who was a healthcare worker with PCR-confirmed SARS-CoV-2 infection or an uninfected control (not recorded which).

CDR3 sequence (DNA): TGTGCCTGGAGTGTACTTGGAGGCAATGAGCAGTTCTTC. It specifies CAWSVLGGNEQFF. This chain uses TRBV30 with TRBJ2-1; a weak D match, TRBD2 (5 bases). Germline CDR1 is GTSNPN and CDR2 is SVGIG (reference sequence). The V gene lost 0 bases and the J gene lost 6 bases, with 9 bases spanning the gap. This CDR3 has 13 amino acids.